Listed here are 16 T cell receptor beta chains from one sample, sequenced in a study of blood T cells in healthy people across ages. A second PCR, run for roughly 7 to 11 cycles, used a sample-barcoded 5' primer plus a J-beta primer mix. A single record per CDR3 protein comes from TCRdb applying MiXCR to the 5' RACE reads. The sample consists of roughly 680,000 distinct CDR3 sequences, approximately 52% of them appearing once. Sequencing input: blood. The receptors here all came from a woman of 80 years or more in good health.

The chain links TRBV4-1 to TRBJ2-1, with D unresolved. CDR3 size: 15 residues. Per the germline V gene, CDR1 is MGHRA and CDR2 is YSYEKL. The V and J ends lost 2 bases and 3 bases respectively, with 11 bases between them. The chain's CDR3 is CASSQRLSFYNEQFF. CDR3 bases: TGCGCCAGCAGCCAACGGCTGAGCTTCTACAATGAGCAGTTCTTC.

The chain recombines TRBV20-1 with TRBJ2-5; D may be TRBD2 (5 bases). The DNA end is more similar to TRBJ2-7, so the J call may be wrong. Germline CDR1 is DFQATT and CDR2 is SNEGSKA (reference sequence). The CDR3 spans 12 residues. The CDR3 DNA reads as TGCAGTGCTAGAGTCGGGGTAGACGAGCAGTACTTC. Protein product: CSARVGVDEQYF.

This clonotype has only a few counts. This chain links TRBV20-1 with TRBJ2-3; TRBD1 matches 7 bases. V trimming: 6 bases; J trimming: 1 base; junction bases outside the gene matches: 10. CDR1 DFQATT and CDR2 SNEGSKA come from the germline V gene (reference sequence). The CDR3 extends over 15 amino acids. DNA for the CDR3: TGCAGTGCCCATCTTACAGGGGCCGGCACAGATACGCAGTATTTT. Protein: CSAHLTGAGTDTQYF.

V and J are TRBV15 and TRBJ1-5; D gene unclear. V was shortened by 4 bases and J by 9 bases, with 13 bases between the two germline ends. Germline V gene data show CDR1 as LNHNV and CDR2 as YYDKDF (reference sequence). This CDR3 contains 13 residues. CDR3 loop: CATSNSPIGPQHF. CDR3 in DNA: TGTGCCACCAGCAACAGCCCGATCGGGCCCCAGCATTTT.

This clonotype showed up many times. The J gene is TRBJ2-5, the V gene TRBV12-3 or TRBV12-4; D not resolved. V gave up 3 bases and J gave up 3 bases, with 8 bases separating them. The CDR3 runs 13 residues. The CDR3 region has the DNA TGTGCCAGCAGTTTCGGTCAGAAAGAGACCCAGTACTTC. This gives the protein CASSFGQKETQYF.

This chain uses TRBV9 with TRBJ2-3; 12 bases line up with TRBD2. CDR3 length: 16 amino acids. Looked up from germline, CDR1 is SGDLS and CDR2 is YYNGEE. Trimming at V came to 0 bases and at J to 4 bases, leaving 3 bases not matched to a gene. In nucleotides, the CDR3 is TGTGCCAGCAGCGTAGCTAGCGGGGGGGCGGCAGATACGCAGTATTTT. This encodes CASSVASGGAADTQYF. The full variable domain, its missing parts supplied by reference TRBV9 and TRBJ2-3, is DSGVTQTPKHLITATGQRVTLRCSPRSGDLSVYWYQQSLDQGLQFLIQYYNGEERAKGNILERFSAQQFPDLHSELNLSSLELGDSALYFCASSVASGGAADTQYFGPGTRLTVL.

This clonotype was recorded a few times. The gene calls are TRBV11-2 and TRBJ1-5; D gene unclear. V was shortened by 3 bases and J by 3 bases, with 12 bases between the two germline ends. This CDR3 comprises 15 residues. Germline lookup yields CDR1 SGHAT and CDR2 FQNNGV. CDR3 DNA: TGTGCCAGCAGCTTCTCTGGCGGGGTCAATCAGCCCCAGCATTTT. Its protein product is CASSFSGGVNQPQHF.

This clonotype appeared many times. This chain connects TRBV7-3 to TRBJ2-1, with D possibly called TRBD1 or TRBD2 (5 bases each). Germline CDR1 SGHTA, CDR2 FQGTGA. The ends were cut back, 1 base at V and 5 bases at J, with 12 bases in the middle. The CDR3 has 15 residues. CDR3 loop: CASSLIGASNNEQFF. In nucleotides, the CDR3 is TGTGCCAGCAGCTTAATAGGGGCTAGCAACAATGAGCAGTTCTTC. The variable domain in full, with the rest retrieved from reference TRBV7-3 and TRBJ2-1, is GAGVSQTPSNKVTEKGKYVELRCDPISGHTALYWYRQSLGQGPEFLIYFQGTGAADDSGLPNDRFFAVRPEGSVSTLKIQRTERGDSAVYLCASSLIGASNNEQFFGPGTRLTVL.

This clonotype was seen at least ten times. The rearrangement joins TRBV12-3 or TRBV12-4 to TRBJ2-1, with D perhaps matching TRBD2 (5 bases). CDR3 size: 16 residues. Trimming removed 2 bases at V and 7 bases at J, with 18 bases between. Written as DNA, the CDR3 is TGTGCCAGCAGTTTAAGGCAGAGCCGGACTTTTAATGAGCAGTTCTTC. The encoded protein is CASSLRQSRTFNEQFF.

The chain uses TRBV20-1 and TRBJ2-7; D unresolved. The CDR3 totals 14 residues. The germline gives CDR1 DFQATT, CDR2 SNEGSKA (reference sequence). Trimming removed 5 bases from V and 2 bases from J, with 16 bases in between. The CDR3 protein is CSALDGDDPYEQYF. The CDR3 DNA is TGCAGTGCTCTGGACGGTGATGACCCCTACGAGCAGTACTTC.

J is TRBJ1-2 and V is TRBV7-9; no reliable D call. Germline V CDR1 and CDR2: SEHNR, FQNEAQ (reference sequence). With 0 bases removed from V and 0 bases from J, the gap between germline ends came to 8 bases. The CDR3 is 15 residues long. The CDR3 DNA reads TGTGCCAGCAGCTTAGCGGAGGGTCCTAACTATGGCTACACCTTC. It encodes CASSLAEGPNYGYTF.

This clonotype was observed a few times. This chain uses TRBV12-3 or TRBV12-4 with TRBJ2-3; maybe TRBD2 (5 bases). This CDR3 has 16 residues. The ends were cut back, 0 bases at V and 3 bases at J, with 13 bases in the middle. CDR3: CASSLALGPGTDTQYF. DNA for the CDR3: TGTGCCAGCAGTTTAGCGCTGGGCCCGGGGACAGATACGCAGTATTTT.

The genes are TRBV7-9 and TRBJ2-3, with TRBD2 matching over 14 bases. CDR3 length equals 16 residues. With V trimmed by 5 bases and J by 5 bases, 6 bases remained unmatched. CDR1 SEHNR and CDR2 FQNEAQ come from the germline V gene (reference sequence). The CDR3 sequence: CASSPGLAGEGDTQYF. CDR3 in DNA: TGTGCCAGCAGCCCGGGACTAGCGGGGGAAGGAGATACGCAGTATTTT.

The chain is built from TRBV5-1 and TRBJ2-5; D is ambiguous. The CDR3 spans 14 residues. CDR1 SGHRS and CDR2 YFSETQ come from the germline V gene. V was trimmed by 0 bases and J by 2 bases, leaving 8 bases between them. CDR3 loop: CASSLVAQQETQYF. CDR3 nucleotide sequence: TGCGCCAGCAGCTTGGTAGCACAGCAAGAGACCCAGTACTTC.

This clonotype was seen many times. The rearrangement uses TRBV5-5 and TRBJ2-3; D gene unclear. Trimming removed 0 bases at V and 2 bases at J, with 7 bases between. This CDR3 spans 14 amino acids. Germline loops: CDR1 SGHKS, CDR2 YYEKEE (reference sequence). The chain's CDR3 is CASSLGPLTDTQYF. The DNA for the CDR3 is TGTGCCAGCAGCTTGGGACCTCTCACAGATACGCAGTATTTT.

This chain connects TRBV12-3 or TRBV12-4 to TRBJ2-2; D gene ambiguous. The CDR3 is made up of 15 amino acids. V was pared by 6 bases and J by 4 bases, with 15 bases between. The CDR3 DNA reads as TGTGCCAGCAGCAAGTACGACCGAAGCACCGGGGAGCTGTTTTTT. Translation gives CASSKYDRSTGELFF.